This TCR beta chain comes out of a study of shared clonotypes between healthy human individuals. Trimming stripped 3 bases from V and 0 bases from J, with 9 bases between. The germline gives CDR1 SQVTM, CDR2 ANQGSEA. This CDR3 contains 13 residues. CD45RO-negative, CCR7-positively selected cells formed the naive CD8 fraction, excluding terminally differentiated effector memory CD45RA+ cells. Method: immunoSEQ multiplex PCR; TCRdb's copy keeps in-frame clones and lacks some. Among nearly 600,000 clones, roughly 95% were seen once, and the ten largest hold roughly 0.1%. This chain uses TRBV29-1 with TRBJ2-7; a possible D gene is TRBD2 (6 bases). The receptor was derived from a woman between 25 and 40 years old in good health. The sequenced material came from naive CD8+ T cells sorted from blood. The CDR3 is CSVDGGSSYEQYF. CDR3 nucleotides: TGCAGCGTTGATGGGGGGAGCTCCTACGAGCAGTACTTC.